These 5 T cell receptor beta chains came from one sample sequenced in a study of patients and donors after allogeneic stem cell transplantation. MiXCR, run by TCRdb on the RT-PCR reads, gives a single entry per CDR3 protein. The sample comprises more than 150,000 distinct CDR3 sequences, more than 20% of which are singletons, and roughly 25% rests with the top ten. Sequencing was performed on blood, either unsorted or a sorted T cell fraction (not recorded which). These receptors all come from a human donor who was either an allogeneic HSCT recipient or a stem cell or donor lymphocyte infusion donor (not recorded which). It is not recorded whose cells these are; they may come from a transplant donor.

In its sample, this clonotype was seen a few times. The chain links TRBV11-2 to TRBJ1-2; 7 bases are a match to TRBD1. With 0 bases clipped from V and 6 bases from J, the junction kept 7 bases outside the gene matches. Looked up from germline, CDR1 is SGHAT and CDR2 is FQNNGV. The CDR3 spans 15 residues. Here the CDR3 reads CASSLEAGGRDGYTF. In DNA, the CDR3 is TGTGCCAGCAGCTTAGAGGCAGGGGGACGTGATGGCTACACCTTC.

A few counts support this clonotype. This rearrangement joins TRBV4-3 to TRBJ2-7; D unclear. This CDR3 is built from 12 residues. V was clipped by 10 bases and J by 1 base, with 11 bases between them. Germline-derived CDR1 and CDR2 are LGHNA and YSLEER. The CDR3, as DNA: TGCGCCACCTCCCAGCTGTCCTACGAGCAGTACTTC. As protein: CATSQLSYEQYF.

The V call is TRBV5-1, the J call TRBJ2-3; 8 nucleotides match TRBD2. V shed 6 bases and J 4 bases; nucleotides not matched to a gene: 7. The CDR3 length is 14 residues. Germline V CDR1 and CDR2: SGHRS, YFSETQ. CDR3 region: CASTPGGLADTQYF. The CDR3 nucleotides are TGCGCCAGCACGCCGGGAGGGCTGGCAGATACGCAGTATTTT.

This clonotype was counted between two and nine times. V is TRBV12-5 and J is TRBJ1-4; D remains ambiguous. CDR3 length: 14 amino acids. The V end lost 6 bases, the J end lost 3 bases, and 11 bases lay between the germline ends. Germline V lookup: CDR1 LGHNT, CDR2 FRNRAP. This CDR3 reads CASGPDGPNEKLFF. The CDR3 DNA sequence: TGTGCTAGTGGCCCCGACGGACCTAATGAAAAACTGTTTTTT.

The table lists this clonotype with a few counts. The chain has TRBV7-2 and TRBJ1-5, with D maybe TRBD1 (6 bases). The CDR3 totals 14 residues. Germline V gives CDR1 SGHTA, CDR2 FQGNSA. Trimming took 2 bases from V and 4 from J, leaving 9 bases between them. This CDR3 is CASSLYQGNQPQHF. The DNA for the CDR3 is TGTGCCAGCAGCTTATACCAGGGGAATCAGCCCCAGCATTTT.